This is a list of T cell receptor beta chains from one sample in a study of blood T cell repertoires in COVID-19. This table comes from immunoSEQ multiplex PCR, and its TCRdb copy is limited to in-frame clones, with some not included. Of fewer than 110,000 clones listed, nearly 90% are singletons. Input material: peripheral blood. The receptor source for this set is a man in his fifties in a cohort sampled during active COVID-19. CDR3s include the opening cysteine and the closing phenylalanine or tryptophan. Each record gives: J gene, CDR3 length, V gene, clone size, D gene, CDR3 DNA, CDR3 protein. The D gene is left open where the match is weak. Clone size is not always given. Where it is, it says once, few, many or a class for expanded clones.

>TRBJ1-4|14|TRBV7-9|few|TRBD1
TGTGCCAGCAGCTGGACAGGGTCTAATGAAAAACTGTTTTTT
CASSWTGSNEKLFF
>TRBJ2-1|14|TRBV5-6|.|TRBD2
TGTGCCAGCAGCTTTGGCGGGGGGTACAATGAGCAGTTCTTC
CASSFGGGYNEQFF
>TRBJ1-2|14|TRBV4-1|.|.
TGCGCCAGCAGCCAAGGAGAGATGGACTATGGCTACACCTTC
CASSQGEMDYGYTF
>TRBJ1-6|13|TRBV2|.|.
TGTGCCAGCAGTGAAGCGCAGGTGATGGCCCTCCACTTT
CASSEAQVMALHF
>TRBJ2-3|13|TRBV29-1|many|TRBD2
TGCAGCGGTGACTCGGGGGGGACAGATACGCAGTATTTT
CSGDSGGTDTQYF
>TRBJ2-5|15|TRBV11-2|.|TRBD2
TGTGCCAGCAGCTTAGGTAGCGGGGGGTCGGAGACCCAGTACTTC
CASSLGSGGSETQYF
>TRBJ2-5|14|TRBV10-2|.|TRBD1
TGCGCCAGCAGTGAGGCAGGGGGCGGAGAGACCCAGTACTTC
CASSEAGGGETQYF
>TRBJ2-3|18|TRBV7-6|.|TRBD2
TGTGCCAGCAGCTCGGGACTAGCGGGGTCCCCAGGGGCAGATACGCAGTATTTT
CASSSGLAGSPGADTQYF
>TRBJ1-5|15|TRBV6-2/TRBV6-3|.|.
TGTGCCAGCAGCCTGAGGGGCAGGGGTTTGTATCCCCAGCATTTT
CASSLRGRGLYPQHF
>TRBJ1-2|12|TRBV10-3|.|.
TGTGCCATCAGCGAACACAGGAATGGCTACACCTTC
CAISEHRNGYTF
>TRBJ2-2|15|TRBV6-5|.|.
TGTGCCAGCAGTTACTTCCTTGCGACTCAAGGGGAGCTGTTTTTT
CASSYFLATQGELFF
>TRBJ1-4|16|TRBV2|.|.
TGTGCCAGCAGTGAAGACAGATCCTTTGGAGGGGAAAAACTGTTTTTT
CASSEDRSFGGEKLFF
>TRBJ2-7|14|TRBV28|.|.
TGTGCCAGCAACGCTAGAATCTACTCCTACGAGCAGTACTTC
CASNARIYSYEQYF
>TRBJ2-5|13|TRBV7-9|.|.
TGTGCCAGCAGCTTAGGCGGCCAAGAGACCCAGTACTTC
CASSLGGQETQYF
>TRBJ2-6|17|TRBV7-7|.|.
TGTGCCAGCAGCCCCTGGCAGGGCCGGGTTGGGGCCAACGTCCTGACTTTC
CASSPWQGRVGANVLTF
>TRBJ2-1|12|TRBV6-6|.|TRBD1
TGTGCCAGCAGGACAGGGTTTCATGAGCAGTTCTTC
CASRTGFHEQFF
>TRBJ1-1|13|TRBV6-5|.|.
TGTGCCAGCGCAACAGGGATGAACACTGAAGCTTTCTTT
CASATGMNTEAFF
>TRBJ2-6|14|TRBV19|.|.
TGTGCCACTCTGGACATCTCTGGGGCCAACGTCCTGACTTTC
CATLDISGANVLTF
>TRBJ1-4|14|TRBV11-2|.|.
TGTGCCAGCAGCTTTGGTCAGACTAATGAAAAACTGTTTTTT
CASSFGQTNEKLFF
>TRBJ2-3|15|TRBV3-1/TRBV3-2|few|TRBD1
TGTGCCAGCAGCTATGACAGGGGGTTCGCAGATACGCAGTATTTT
CASSYDRGFADTQYF
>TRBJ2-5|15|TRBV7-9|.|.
TGTGCCAGCAGTCATCCCGTCACAGGGATAGAGACCCAGTACTTC
CASSHPVTGIETQYF
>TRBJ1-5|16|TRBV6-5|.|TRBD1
TGTGCCAGCAGTTACCCGACGACAGGGGCGAATCAGCCCCAGCATTTT
CASSYPTTGANQPQHF
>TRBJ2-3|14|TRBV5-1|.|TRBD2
TGCGCCAGCGAGATAGCGGGGGGGACAGATACGCAGTATTTT
CASEIAGGTDTQYF
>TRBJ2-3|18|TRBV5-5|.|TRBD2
TGTGCCAGCAGCTACTTCCCTTCGGGACTAGCGGGGGGAGATACGCAGTATTTT
CASSYFPSGLAGGDTQYF
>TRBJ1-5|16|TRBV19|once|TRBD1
TGTGCCAGTGGCCCAGGACAGGGAATGAGCAATCAGCCCCAGCATTTT
CASGPGQGMSNQPQHF
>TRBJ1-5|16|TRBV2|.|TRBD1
TGTGCCAGCAGTCCACAGGGGTCCGGATTAAATCAGCCCCAGCATTTT
CASSPQGSGLNQPQHF
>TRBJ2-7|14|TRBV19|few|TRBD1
TGTGCCAGTAGTATGGGACAGGGGCCGTACGAGCAGTACTTC
CASSMGQGPYEQYF
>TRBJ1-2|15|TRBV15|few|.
TGTGCCACCAGCCCGGCGGCTCAGTCTAACTATGGCTACACCTTC
CATSPAAQSNYGYTF
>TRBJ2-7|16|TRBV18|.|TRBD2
TGTGCCAGCTCACCTCTTGGACTAGCGGGGACGGACGAGCAGTACTTC
CASSPLGLAGTDEQYF
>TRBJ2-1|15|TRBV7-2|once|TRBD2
TGTGCCAGCAGCCGGACTAGCGGGGGGGCCTATGAGCAGTTCTTC
CASSRTSGGAYEQFF
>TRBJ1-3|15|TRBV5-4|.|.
TGTGCCAGCAGCTGGGAGGGAGCCAAAGGAAACACCATATATTTT
CASSWEGAKGNTIYF
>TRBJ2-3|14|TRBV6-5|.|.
TGTGCCAGCAACGGGGACTTTTTCACAGATACGCAGTATTTT
CASNGDFFTDTQYF
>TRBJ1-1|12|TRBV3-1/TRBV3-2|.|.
TGTGCCAGCAGCCAGCTCCGACAGTCGGCTTTCTTT
CASSQLRQSAFF
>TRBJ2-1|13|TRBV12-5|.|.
TGTGCTAGTGGTTCGACAGCCACCAATGAGCAGTTCTTC
CASGSTATNEQFF
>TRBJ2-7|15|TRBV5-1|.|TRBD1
TGCGCCAGCAGCAGACGACAGGGTAGGGATTCCGAGCAGTACTTC
CASSRRQGRDSEQYF
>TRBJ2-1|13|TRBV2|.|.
TGTGCCAGTTCGGTTGGGCGTTGGAATGAGCAGTTCTTC
CASSVGRWNEQFF
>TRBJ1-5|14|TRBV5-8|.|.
TGTGCCAGCAGCTTGAGGGGCGGCAATCAGCCCCAGCATTTT
CASSLRGGNQPQHF
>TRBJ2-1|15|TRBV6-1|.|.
TGTGCCAGCAGTGAAGCAGGGGCAGGGTTTTATGAGCAGTTCTTC
CASSEAGAGFYEQFF
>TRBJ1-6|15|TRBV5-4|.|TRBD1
TGTGCCAGCAGCCAGGGCGGGGACAGGCATTCACCCCTCCACTTT
CASSQGGDRHSPLHF
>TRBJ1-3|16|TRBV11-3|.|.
TGTGCCAGCAGCCTAGGCGGGGGCTCGACGAGAAACACCATATATTTT
CASSLGGGSTRNTIYF
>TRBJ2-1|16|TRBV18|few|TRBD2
TGTGCCAGCTCACAAGCGGGGGGGAGCTCCTACAATGAGCAGTTCTTC
CASSQAGGSSYNEQFF
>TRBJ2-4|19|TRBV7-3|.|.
TGTGCCAGCAGCTTAAAGGGCACGGGGTCGACTCTAGCCAAAAACATTCAGTACTTC
CASSLKGTGSTLAKNIQYF
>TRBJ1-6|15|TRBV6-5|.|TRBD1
TGTGCCAGCAGTTATACGACAGGGATGAATTCACCCCTCCACTTT
CASSYTTGMNSPLHF
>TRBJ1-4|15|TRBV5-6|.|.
TGTGCCAGCAGCCCAAGGACAGCCACTAATGAAAAACTGTTTTTT
CASSPRTATNEKLFF
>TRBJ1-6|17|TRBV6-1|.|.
TGTGCCAGCAGTGATCAGGGTTCTAGCTCCTATAATTCACCCCTCCACTTT
CASSDQGSSSYNSPLHF
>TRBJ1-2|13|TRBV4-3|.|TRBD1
TGCGCCAGCAGCCCCACAGGGGTGGGTGGCTACACCTTC
CASSPTGVGGYTF
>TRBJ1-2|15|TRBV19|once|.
TGTGCCAGTAGCGAAACCTGGGGGGGTGGCTATGGCTACACCTTC
CASSETWGGGYGYTF
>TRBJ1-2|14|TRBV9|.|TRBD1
TGTGCCAGCAGCGGTCGGACAGGAGCCTATGGCTACACCTTC
CASSGRTGAYGYTF
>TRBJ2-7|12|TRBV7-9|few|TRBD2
TGTGCCAGCAGCTTAGAAGCGGGGGCTAAGTACTTC
CASSLEAGAKYF
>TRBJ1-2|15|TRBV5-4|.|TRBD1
TGTGCCAGCAGCTTCGGTCAGGGGGAAAACTATGGCTACACCTTC
CASSFGQGENYGYTF
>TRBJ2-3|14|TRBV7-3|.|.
TGTGCCAGCAGCTTAAGCGGAAGCACAGATACGCAGTATTTT
CASSLSGSTDTQYF
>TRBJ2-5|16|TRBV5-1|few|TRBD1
TGCGCCAGCAGCCACCGACAGGGGGAGAGGTTAGAGACCCAGTACTTC
CASSHRQGERLETQYF
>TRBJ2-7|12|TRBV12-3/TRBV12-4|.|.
TGTGCCAGCAGTCCCAACGGGTACGAGCAGTACTTC
CASSPNGYEQYF
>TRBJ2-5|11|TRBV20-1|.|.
TGCAGTGCTAGCTACCAAGAGACCCAGTACTTC
CSASYQETQYF
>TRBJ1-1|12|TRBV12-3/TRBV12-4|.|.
TGTGCCAGCAGTTTGCCAGGGAAGGAGGCTTTCTTT
CASSLPGKEAFF
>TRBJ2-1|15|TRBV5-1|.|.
TGCGCCAGCAGCGAGGCGGGGGCCCTCTACAATGAGCAGTTCTTC
CASSEAGALYNEQFF
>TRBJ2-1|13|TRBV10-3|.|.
TGTGCCATCAGTCCGGGACTTTACAATGAGCAGTTCTTC
CAISPGLYNEQFF
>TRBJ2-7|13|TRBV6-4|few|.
TGTGCCAGCAGAGGCGGGGCCAACTACGAGCAGTACTTC
CASRGGANYEQYF
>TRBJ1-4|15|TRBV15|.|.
TGTGCCACCAGCAGAGAACGAGACAGCTATGAAAAACTGTTTTTT
CATSRERDSYEKLFF